These 24 T cell receptor beta chains originate from one sample sequenced in a study of radiation and T cells in renal cell carcinoma. Measured with immunoSEQ multiplex PCR; TCRdb has only the in-frame clones, and not every one. The sample has 15,000 to 20,000 clones; over 50% are singletons. Described treatment: treatment-naive control, cytoreductive nephrectomy. Sequencing used tumor tissue, obtained from a patient whose treatment was nephrectomy without radiotherapy. These TCRs come from a man between 50 and 59 years old with renal cell carcinoma.

This clone rates as medium-sized. The V call is TRBV29-1, the J call TRBJ2-2, with a weak D call TRBD2 (5 bases). V dropped 3 bases and J dropped 2 bases, with 10 bases sitting between them. Per the germline V gene, CDR1 is SQVTM and CDR2 is ANQGSEA. This CDR3 has 14 amino acids. Written as DNA, the CDR3 is TGCAGCGTTGACGTGAGCGGAAACACCGGGGAGCTGTTTTTT. Translated, it gives CSVDVSGNTGELFF.

The rearrangement joins TRBV27 to TRBJ2-1; tentatively, D is TRBD2 (6 bases). CDR1 and CDR2 (germline): MNHEY, SMNVEV (reference sequence). This CDR3 spans 11 amino acids. Trimming stripped 7 bases from V and 15 bases from J, with 16 bases between. The CDR3 DNA is TGTGCCAGCAAAAAGGGAGGTGTTCCGTTCTTC. Residues: CASKKGGVPFF.

The chain joins TRBV5-1 to TRBJ2-5; tentatively, D is TRBD2 (6 bases). Trimming pared 0 bases from V and 5 bases from J, leaving 14 bases between. This CDR3 has 15 residues. The germline gives CDR1 SGHRS, CDR2 YFSETQ. This CDR3 is CASSLGNPREETQYF. The CDR3 nucleotides read TGCGCCAGCAGCTTGGGGAACCCCCGGGAGGAGACCCAGTACTTC.

This chain links TRBV20-1 with TRBJ1-1; no firm D call. V lost 6 bases to trimming and J lost 3 bases, with 8 bases between them. CDR1 is DFQATT and CDR2 is SNEGSKA in the germline V gene (reference sequence). This CDR3 has 11 amino acids. CDR3 DNA: TGCAGTGCCGACACTTACACTGAAGCTTTCTTT. It translates to CSADTYTEAFF.

Written as DNA, the CDR3 is TGTGCCAGCAGTTACTCAGGCAGATATCAGCCCCAGCATTTT. Amino acid sequence: CASSYSGRYQPQHF. The chain has TRBV6-5 and TRBJ1-5; D call uncertain. This CDR3 spans 14 amino acids. The V and J ends lost 0 bases and 5 bases respectively, with 8 bases between them. Germline V gives CDR1 MNHEY, CDR2 SVGAGI.

The sample holds one count of this clone. V gene TRBV5-1 combines with J gene TRBJ2-3; D is unclear. Germline CDR1 and CDR2: SGHRS and YFSETQ. This CDR3 comprises 14 residues. With 0 bases removed from V and 1 base from J, the gap between germline ends came to 6 bases. CDR3 bases: TGCGCCAGCAGCTTGGAAAGGGGCACAGATACGCAGTATTTT. Translating gives CASSLERGTDTQYF.

The rearrangement uses TRBV4-2 and TRBJ2-6; D ambiguous. Trimming left V 3 bases short and J 1 base short, with 7 bases between. The CDR3 is made up of 15 amino acids. The V gene's germline CDR1 is LGHNA and CDR2 YNFKEQ. The CDR3 DNA follows: TGTGCCAGCAGCCAGGACGGTTCTGGGGCCAACGTCCTGACTTTC. Protein: CASSQDGSGANVLTF.

This chain links TRBV6-5 with TRBJ1-6, with 7 nucleotides matching TRBD1. Germline V gives CDR1 MNHEY, CDR2 SVGAGI. V shed 2 bases and J 9 bases; nucleotides not matched to a gene: 7. The CDR3 sequence is 15 residues long. Written as DNA, the CDR3 is TGTGCCAGCAGTTACGAGGGGGCGCGTGGTTCACCCCTCCACTTT. Protein product: CASSYEGARGSPLHF.

The chain recombines TRBV5-6 with TRBJ1-1; D ambiguous. This CDR3 has 17 amino acids. V lost 0 bases, J lost 0 bases, and 15 bases lay in between. Germline loops: CDR1 SGHDT, CDR2 YYEEEE. The CDR3 sequence: CASSLGMNAGLNTEAFF. The CDR3 bases are TGTGCCAGCAGCTTGGGAATGAACGCCGGGTTGAACACTGAAGCTTTCTTT.

With respect to this clone: Other DNA sequences in this sample translate to the same CDR3. The chain uses TRBV9 and TRBJ2-2; a weak D match, TRBD2 (6 bases). CDR3 size: 13 residues. Germline V gene sequence: CDR1 SGDLS, CDR2 YYNGEE. V lost 2 bases to trimming and J lost 4 bases, with 6 bases between them. Here the CDR3 reads CASSVGSTGELFF. CDR3 nucleotides: TGTGCCAGCAGCGTCGGGAGCACCGGGGAGCTGTTTTTT.

The V call is TRBV6-5, the J call TRBJ2-7; tentative D call: TRBD1 (5 bases). In germline, CDR1 is MNHEY, CDR2 SVGAGI. The V end was cut by 6 bases, the J end by 3 bases, with 15 bases between. The CDR3 spans 14 residues. CDR3 nucleotides: TGTGCCAGCAGCGATTTCAGTCAGGGCTACGAGCAGTACTTC. Encoded protein: CASSDFSQGYEQYF.

This clone has more than one count but fewer than ten. The genes are TRBV7-2 and TRBJ1-2; a weak D match, TRBD1 (6 bases). The CDR3 contains 13 residues. Looked up from germline, CDR1 is SGHTA and CDR2 is FQGNSA. The ends were cut back, 8 bases at V and 8 bases at J, with 18 bases in the middle. CDR3 in amino acids: CASGSEQGHGYTF. The CDR3 DNA sequence: TGTGCCAGCGGGTCGGAACAGGGTCACGGCTACACCTTC.

The rearrangement uses TRBV19 and TRBJ1-5, with 10 bases that match TRBD1. V lost 4 bases to trimming and J lost 9 bases; unmatched junction nucleotides: 6. Per the germline V gene, CDR1 is LNHDA and CDR2 is SQIVND (reference sequence). The CDR3 consists of 14 residues. CDR3 amino acids: CASSTDRGGWPQHF. CDR3 in DNA: TGTGCCAGTAGTACGGACAGGGGGGGCTGGCCCCAGCATTTT.

About this clone itself: Only one base separates this from a far larger clonotype, so it likely reflects a read error. V gene TRBV5-6 combines with J gene TRBJ1-4, with TRBD1 identical over 9 bases. The CDR3 runs to 15 residues. In germline, CDR1 is SGHDT, CDR2 YYEEEE. After removal of 4 bases from V and 7 bases from J, the junction contained 8 bases not matched to a gene. The CDR3 sequence is CASSQGTGRGEKLFF. The DNA for the CDR3 is TGTGCCAGCAGCCAAGGGACAGGGCGGGGTGAAAAACTGTTTTTT.

V usage is TRBV5-1 and J usage is TRBJ2-1, with 9 bases that match TRBD1. The V gene's germline CDR1 is SGHRS and CDR2 YFSETQ. The trim removed 4 bases at V and 6 bases at J, leaving 5 bases unmatched. CDR3 size: 14 residues. CDR3 amino acids: CASSLQTGGNEQFF. Written as DNA, the CDR3 is TGCGCCAGCAGCCTCCAGACAGGGGGCAATGAGCAGTTCTTC.

The V and J genes are TRBV5-4 and TRBJ1-4, with D perhaps matching TRBD1 (5 bases). CDR1 is SGHNT, CDR2 YYREEE, per germline (reference sequence). V gave up 2 bases and J gave up 8 bases, with 16 bases separating them. CDR3 length: 15 residues. The DNA of the CDR3 is TGTGCCAGCAGCTTAGGGGTCGGCCGTAGGGAAAAACTGTTTTTT. Residues: CASSLGVGRREKLFF.

The rearrangement links TRBV10-3 to TRBJ2-7, with 7 positions matching TRBD1. V was clipped by 10 bases and J by 2 bases; unmatched bases: 23. Germline V gene lookup returns CDR1 ENHRY and CDR2 SYGVKD. The CDR3 contains 18 residues. The CDR3 loop is CASPPVFTTGTDPYEQYF. Here the CDR3 DNA reads TGTGCCAGCCCTCCAGTCTTCACAACGGGGACAGATCCCTACGAGCAGTACTTC.

The V gene is TRBV6-1, the J gene TRBJ1-1; no firm D call. Looked up from germline, CDR1 is MNHNS and CDR2 is SASEGT. Trimming cost V 2 bases and J 1 base, with 5 bases left between them. This CDR3 is built from 13 residues. DNA of the CDR3: TGTGCCAGCAGTGAAACGAAGAACACTGAAGCTTTCTTT. It encodes CASSETKNTEAFF.

This clone came up many times. The CDR3 DNA sequence: TGTGCCTGGAGTGTATCGTTAGATCAGCCCCAGCATTTT. Its translation: CAWSVSLDQPQHF. The genes are TRBV30 and TRBJ1-5; D gene unclear. This CDR3 has 13 amino acids. The germline V gene has CDR1 GTSNPN and CDR2 SVGIG (reference sequence). Trimming pared 0 bases from V and 5 bases from J, leaving 8 bases between.

The V gene is TRBV18, the J gene TRBJ2-1; 9 bases fit TRBD2. This CDR3 is built from 17 residues. The germline V gene has CDR1 KGHSH and CDR2 LQKENI. V trimming: 2 bases; J trimming: 4 bases; junction bases outside the gene matches: 9. The DNA of the CDR3 is TGTGCCAGCTCACCAGGGGCGCTAGCGGGGTCTTACAATGAGCAGTTCTTC. Translation: CASSPGALAGSYNEQFF. Using reference TRBV18 and TRBJ2-1 for the parts outside the CDR3, the full variable domain is NAGVMQNPRHLVRRRGQEARLRCSPMKGHSHVYWYRQLPEEGLKFMVYLQKENIIDESGMPKERFSAEFPKEGPSILRIQQVVRGDSAAYFCASSPGALAGSYNEQFFGPGTRLTVL.

The chain has TRBV29-1 and TRBJ1-2; the D gene is possibly TRBD1 (6 bases). Trimming stripped 6 bases from V and 4 bases from J, with 18 bases between. The CDR3 has 14 residues. Germline V gene lookup returns CDR1 SQVTM and CDR2 ANQGSEA. CDR3 amino acids: CSVNSNREVYGYTF. The CDR3, as DNA: TGCAGCGTCAACAGTAACAGGGAGGTCTATGGCTACACCTTC.

The chain links TRBV2 to TRBJ2-5; 7 bases agree with TRBD1. This CDR3 region has 15 residues. In germline, CDR1 is SNHLY, CDR2 FYNNEI. J lost 4 bases, V lost 2 bases, and 7 bases had no gene match. CDR3 amino acids: CASSEKGALRETQYF. The CDR3 coding sequence is TGTGCCAGCAGTGAAAAGGGGGCCCTACGAGAGACCCAGTACTTC.

The chain joins TRBV4-1 to TRBJ2-1; no definite D call. Trimming took off 1 base at V and 13 bases at J, with 8 bases between the two ends. In germline, CDR1 is MGHRA, CDR2 YSYEKL. There are 11 residues in the CDR3. DNA of the CDR3: TGCGCCAGCAGCCAAGCGAGGAGCCAGTTCTTC. This encodes CASSQARSQFF.

The chain links TRBV29-1 to TRBJ2-3; the D call may be TRBD1 or TRBD2 (5 bases each). Germline assignment: CDR1 SQVTM and CDR2 ANQGSEA. Trimming took 5 bases from V and 5 from J, leaving 8 bases between them. This CDR3 contains 11 residues. The CDR3 DNA sequence: TGCAGCGTTCTTGGGGGAGATACGCAGTATTTT. It codes for CSVLGGDTQYF.